One and the same sample provided the 20 T cell receptor beta chains below, sequenced in a study of molecular identifiers for immune sequencing clone quantification listed by TCRdb under 2018. Libraries were constructed by PCR. Sequencing was performed on a NextSeq 500. TCRdb passed the public sequencing reads through fastp at Q25 and MiXCR, retaining productive beta sequences. Rows with one shared CDR3 protein collapse into an entry with the most common genes and DNA. The table for this sample lists over 550,000 distinct CDR3 sequences; over 25% of them were counted only once. About 0.84% of the sample goes to the ten largest clones. The sample was naive CD8+ T cells from blood, with Jurkat cell RNA spiked in. Explained via the paper, the cell subset or site label denotes: FACS-sorted CD8+CD4-CCR7+CD45RA+ naive T cells. The origin of the receptors is a human donor in good health. Some libraries in this study had Jurkat cell RNA spiked in.

This chain joins TRBV27 and TRBJ2-6; TRBD2 aligns across 12 bases. The CDR3 has 15 residues. V lost 11 bases and J lost 2; bases outside the gene matches: 4. The germline V gene encodes CDR1 MNHEY and CDR2 SMNVEV (reference sequence). CDR3 residues: CASGLAGPGANVLTF. The CDR3 DNA reads as TGTGCCTCCGGACTAGCGGGACCTGGGGCCAACGTCCTGACTTTC.

This clonotype appeared a few times. CDR3 sequence: CASSRDGNNYGYTF. The CDR3 nucleotides read TGTGCCAGCAGCCGGGACGGAAATAACTATGGCTACACCTTC. The chain is built from TRBV27 and TRBJ1-2; D possibly corresponds to TRBD1 (5 bases). The CDR3 consists of 14 residues. Germline values: CDR1 MNHEY, CDR2 SMNVEV (reference sequence). V dropped 6 bases and J dropped 1 base, with 12 bases sitting between them.

This clonotype was seen repeatedly, ten times or more. V and J are TRBV4-3 and TRBJ2-5; 8 bases align to TRBD2. This CDR3 is 16 amino acids long. Trimming took 1 base from V and 5 from J; bases not matched to a gene: 9. Per the germline V gene, CDR1 is LGHNA and CDR2 is YSLEER. DNA of the CDR3: TGCGCCAGCAGCCAAGTAGCGGGGCCAAGGGGGGAGACCCAGTACTTC. Amino acid sequence: CASSQVAGPRGETQYF.

This clonotype was seen repeatedly, ten times or more. The chain recombines TRBV4-1 with TRBJ1-4, with 10 bases matching TRBD1. The germline V gene has CDR1 MGHRA and CDR2 YSYEKL. CDR3 length equals 15 residues. With 4 bases clipped from V and 7 bases from J, the junction kept 6 bases outside the gene matches. The DNA for the CDR3 is TGCGCCAGCAGCCCAGGACAGGGGGAAGGTGAAAAACTGTTTTTT. It translates to CASSPGQGEGEKLFF.

A few counts support this clonotype. This chain uses TRBV4-1 with TRBJ2-2; TRBD2 might be the D (6 bases). The V gene's germline CDR1 is MGHRA and CDR2 YSYEKL. Trimming cost V 4 bases and J 6 bases, with 9 bases left between them. The CDR3 loop spans 13 amino acids. The CDR3 DNA reads TGCGCCAGCAGCCTGCGGGGATCCGGGGAGCTGTTTTTT. This encodes CASSLRGSGELFF.

This clonotype occurred a few times. The J gene is TRBJ1-6, the V gene TRBV13; TRBD1 agrees at 7 bases. CDR3 length equals 14 residues. The V and J ends lost 6 bases and 8 bases, in that order; junction bases with no gene match: 7. The V gene's germline CDR1 is PRHDT and CDR2 FYEKMQ (reference sequence). CDR3 DNA: TGTGCCAGCAGTCGACAGGGAGGAGATTCACCCCTCCACTTT. It is translated as CASSRQGGDSPLHF.

This CDR3 is CASSQVLETSVHEQYF. The CDR3 nucleotides read TGCGCCAGCAGCCAAGTACTAGAGACTAGCGTCCACGAGCAGTACTTC. The V gene is TRBV4-3, the J gene TRBJ2-7; 8 positions agree with TRBD2. The CDR3 has 16 amino acids. J gave up 5 bases and V 1 base, and 10 bases lay outside the gene matches. Germline lookup yields CDR1 LGHNA and CDR2 YSLEER.

This chain uses TRBV6-5 with TRBJ2-1; 14 bases match TRBD2. The CDR3 runs to 17 residues. Losses at the gene ends were 2 bases for V and 2 bases for J; bases not matched to a gene: 2. Germline values: CDR1 MNHEY, CDR2 SVGAGI. The CDR3 sequence: CASSYGTSGSTYNEQFF. DNA for the CDR3: TGTGCCAGCAGTTACGGGACTAGCGGGAGTACCTACAATGAGCAGTTCTTC.

A note on this clonotype: This may come from a read error, since a much larger clone is one base off. The chain recombines TRBV4-3 with TRBJ2-2; D ambiguous. V was pared by 0 bases and J by 6 bases, with 17 bases between. Germline CDR1 reads LGHNA; CDR2 reads YSLEER. The CDR3 is 17 residues long. The CDR3 spells CASSQDPSRRLPGELFF. The CDR3 bases are TGCGCCAGCAGCCAAGATCCCTCTAGACGCCTCCCCGGGGAGCTGTTTTTT.

About this clonotype itself: Being one base from a much bigger clone, this may be a read error. The chain combines TRBV27 with TRBJ2-3; D might be TRBD1 or TRBD2, each matching 6 bases. Germline V gene data show CDR1 as MNHEY and CDR2 as SMNVEV (reference sequence). This CDR3 is 15 amino acids long. Trimming took 10 bases from V and 6 from J, leaving 23 bases between them. CDR3 loop: CATRRTHRDSDTQYF. The CDR3, as DNA: TGTGCCACCCGTCGTACGCACAGGGACTCGGATACGCAGTATTTT.

Ten or more counts support this clonotype. The chain employs TRBV7-9 and TRBJ2-2; TRBD1 is a possible D gene (6 bases). The CDR3 spans 18 residues. The germline V and J ends were trimmed by 3 bases and 2 bases, with 19 bases remaining between them. The V gene's germline CDR1 is SEHNR and CDR2 FQNEAQ (reference sequence). The CDR3 sequence: CASSFGMPGHQNTGELFF. CDR3 coding DNA: TGTGCCAGCAGCTTTGGGATGCCGGGACATCAAAACACCGGGGAGCTGTTTTTT.

The genes are TRBV15 and TRBJ2-3; TRBD1 agrees at 12 bases. Germline lookup yields CDR1 LNHNV and CDR2 YYDKDF (reference sequence). The CDR3 consists of 21 residues. Trimming at V came to 1 base and at J to 6 bases, leaving 20 bases not matched to a gene. In DNA, the CDR3 is TGTGCCACCAGCAGAGGTTTTGGGACAGGGGGCGCGGGGGCACTAGGGGATACGCAGTATTTT. Translating it yields CATSRGFGTGGAGALGDTQYF.

This clonotype was picked up a small number of times. The rearrangement joins TRBV20-1 to TRBJ1-6; TRBD1 matches 8 bases. With 5 bases clipped from V and 4 bases from J, the junction kept 13 bases outside the gene matches. This CDR3 has 17 residues. Germline-derived CDR1 and CDR2 are DFQATT and SNEGSKA (reference sequence). DNA of the CDR3: TGCAGTGCTGGACGCCAGGACAGGGTCGTGTATAATTCACCCCTCCACTTT. Protein product: CSAGRQDRVVYNSPLHF.

About this clonotype: Because the CDR3 is missing its conserved closing phenylalanine or tryptophan, this is likely a read error. V is TRBV29-1 and J is TRBJ2-2; no reliable D call. Trimming took off 5 bases at V and 10 bases at J, with 11 bases between the two ends. CDR1 and CDR2 from the germline V gene are SQVTM and ANQGSEA. This CDR3 spans 11 amino acids. The CDR3 reads CSVLRSVELFV. The CDR3 region has the DNA TGCAGCGTTCTACGATCCGTGGAGCTGTTTGTT.

This clonotype was seen a handful of times. The chain uses TRBV28 and TRBJ2-3; 9 bases are shared with TRBD1. V lost 5 bases to trimming and J lost 6 bases; unmatched junction nucleotides: 12. The germline V gene has CDR1 MDHEN and CDR2 SYDVKM. The CDR3 is 16 amino acids. The CDR3 DNA sequence: TGTGCCAGCAGTACCGGACAGGGGTTGACAGTGGATACGCAGTATTTT. Encoded protein: CASSTGQGLTVDTQYF.

This clonotype came up many times. This rearrangement joins TRBV7-9 to TRBJ1-4; TRBD1 matches at 7 bases. V lost 5 bases to trimming and J lost 4 bases; unmatched junction nucleotides: 7. CDR3 length: 15 residues. The germline V gene has CDR1 SEHNR and CDR2 FQNEAQ (reference sequence). CDR3 residues: CASSGSGTVNEKLFF. The DNA for the CDR3 is TGTGCCAGCAGCGGGTCCGGGACAGTTAATGAAAAACTGTTTTTT.

This clonotype was seen a handful of times. V is TRBV4-1 and J is TRBJ2-5; D call uncertain. CDR1 is MGHRA and CDR2 is YSYEKL in the germline V gene. CDR3 length: 13 amino acids. Trimming pared 5 bases from V and 1 base from J, leaving 8 bases between. The CDR3 region is CASSGLLQETQYF. The CDR3 DNA reads as TGCGCCAGCAGCGGGCTGCTCCAAGAGACCCAGTACTTC.

A few counts support this clonotype. CDR3 bases: TGTGCTAGTGCCTCATGGGGGGAGGCAGACAATGAGCAGTTCTTC. Amino acid sequence: CASASWGEADNEQFF. The chain links TRBV12-5 to TRBJ2-1; weak D call: TRBD2 (6 bases). V was clipped by 7 bases and J by 5 bases, with 18 bases between them. Germline CDR1 is LGHNT and CDR2 is FRNRAP. This CDR3 is 15 amino acids long.

In its sample, this clonotype was seen a few times. The chain carries TRBV7-9 and TRBJ1-6; D is undetermined. Per germline, CDR1 SEHNR and CDR2 FQNEAQ (reference sequence). Trimming pared 5 bases from V and 0 bases from J, leaving 14 bases between. The CDR3 totals 17 residues. CDR3 loop: CASSPDTTSSYNSPLHF. For the CDR3, the DNA is TGTGCCAGCAGCCCCGACACCACTAGCTCCTATAATTCACCCCTCCACTTT.

The CDR3 spells CSARGGGGVYNEQFF. CDR3 in DNA: TGCAGTGCTAGGGGCGGGGGCGGGGTTTACAATGAGCAGTTCTTC. The chain combines TRBV20-1 with TRBJ2-1, with D possibly TRBD2 on 7 matching bases. Germline CDR1 DFQATT, CDR2 SNEGSKA (reference sequence). Trimming shortened V by 3 bases and J by 4 bases, and 16 bases separated the two germline ends. The CDR3 covers 15 residues.